The rows below give T cell receptor beta chains drawn from one sample of a study of shared clonotypes between healthy human individuals. The table came from immunoSEQ multiplex PCR; TCRdb's copy has only in-frame clones and leaves some out. The data show some 500,000 clones, 70% to 85% seen once. The sequenced sample consisted of PBMCs. These receptors all come from a woman between 40 and 55 years old in good health. Some clones in this sample may be carry-over from other donors' samples. Both conserved end residues are part of each CDR3. The D gene is left open where the match is weak. Clone sizes are given selectively: once, few, many, or a class where the clone is expanded.

cdr3_length | j_call | v_call | clone_size | d_call | cdr3_nt | cdr3_aa
15 | TRBJ2-1 | TRBV11-2 | NA | TRBD2 | TGTGCCAGCAGCCTCAGCGGGAACTCCTACAATGAGCAGTTCTTC | CASSLSGNSYNEQFF
14 | TRBJ1-1 | TRBV6-1 | NA | NA | TGTGCCAGCACCCCAGAACTAAGTTACACTGAAGCTTTCTTT | CASTPELSYTEAFF
14 | TRBJ1-1 | TRBV5-4 | NA | TRBD1 | TGTGCCAGCAGCTTGGGACAGGGAGGGCCTGAAGCTTTCTTT | CASSLGQGGPEAFF
12 | TRBJ2-7 | TRBV5-4 | NA | NA | TGTGCCAGCAGCCCGGACAGTGACGAGCAGTACTTC | CASSPDSDEQYF
11 | TRBJ2-1 | TRBV2 | NA | TRBD2 | TGTGCCAGCAAGGGAGCGGGAGGGCCGTTCTTC | CASKGAGGPFF
10 | TRBJ2-1 | TRBV29-1 | NA | TRBD2 | TGCAGCGTTCAGCGGGAAGAGCAGTTCTTC | CSVQREEQFF
13 | TRBJ1-3 | TRBV7-2 | NA | NA | TGTGCCAGCAGTCTATCCTCTGGAAACACCATATATTTT | CASSLSSGNTIYF
14 | TRBJ1-2 | TRBV13 | NA | TRBD1 | TGTGCCAGCAGGGTACAGGGGGGGGGCTATGGCTACACCTTC | CASRVQGGGYGYTF
15 | TRBJ2-3 | TRBV27 | NA | NA | TGTGCCAGCAGTTTACGGGGGGCAGGCACAGATACGCAGTATTTT | CASSLRGAGTDTQYF
14 | TRBJ2-3 | TRBV18 | NA | TRBD2 | TGTGCCAGCTCAGGCCTAGCGGGAGCAGATACGCAGTATTTT | CASSGLAGADTQYF
13 | TRBJ1-1 | TRBV9 | NA | NA | TGTGCCAGCAGCCCGAGGGCGAACACTGAAGCTTTCTTT | CASSPRANTEAFF
14 | TRBJ1-1 | TRBV11-2 | NA | NA | TGTGCCAGCAGCCGTAGACGGACTGTCACTGAAGCTTTCTTT | CASSRRRTVTEAFF
15 | TRBJ2-2 | TRBV9 | NA | TRBD1 | TGTGCCAGCAGCGGGACAGGGGGCGTTACCGGGGAGCTGTTTTTT | CASSGTGGVTGELFF
14 | TRBJ2-1 | TRBV7-9 | NA | TRBD1 | TGTGCCAGCAGCTTATACGGGACAGGGGAAGGGCAGTTCTTC | CASSLYGTGEGQFF
16 | TRBJ1-5 | TRBV7-9 | NA | NA | TGTGCCAGCAGCCCTGGGCACCCGGGGGGCAATCAGCCCCAGCATTTT | CASSPGHPGGNQPQHF
14 | TRBJ2-1 | TRBV7-2 | NA | TRBD2 | TGTGCCAGCAGCCCGGGACTAGACTACAATGGGCAGTTCTTC | CASSPGLDYNGQFF
14 | TRBJ1-2 | TRBV4-1 | NA | NA | TGCGCCAGCAGCCAAGACGCCCGCGCTCGGGGCTACACCTTC | CASSQDARARGYTF
14 | TRBJ2-2 | TRBV7-3 | NA | NA | TGTGCCAGCAGCCTCGCCTTTGGGCCCGGGGAGCTGTTTTTT | CASSLAFGPGELFF
14 | TRBJ2-1 | TRBV2 | NA | TRBD1 | TGTGCCAGCAGCGGACAGGGATTACCAAATGAGCAGTTCTTC | CASSGQGLPNEQFF
12 | TRBJ2-5 | TRBV5-8 | few | TRBD2 | TGTGCCAGCAGCTTCCGGAGGGGACTAGCTTACTTC | CASSFRRGLAYF
14 | TRBJ2-1 | TRBV5-1 | NA | NA | TGCGCCAGCAGCTTACACGGGAATGGGAATGAGCAGTTCTTC | CASSLHGNGNEQFF
15 | TRBJ1-4 | TRBV5-6 | few | NA | TGTGCCAGCAGGGCTAACGTTGCAACTAATGAAAAACTGTTTTTT | CASRANVATNEKLFF
15 | TRBJ2-1 | TRBV13 | NA | TRBD2 | TGTGCCAGCAGCTTCGGACTAGCGGCCCCTAATGAGCAGTTCTTC | CASSFGLAAPNEQFF
15 | TRBJ2-1 | TRBV11-1 | NA | TRBD1 | TGTGCCAGCAGCTTAGACAGGACAGGAGCCACCGAGCAGTTCTTC | CASSLDRTGATEQFF
15 | TRBJ2-2 | TRBV28 | NA | TRBD2 | TGTGCCAGCAAAATCCCTGGGGGGGACACCGGGGAGCTGTTTTTT | CASKIPGGDTGELFF
16 | TRBJ2-7 | TRBV1 | NA | NA | TGCACCAGCAGCCAAGATGGGCGGCGGCGCTCCTACGAGCAGTACTTC | CTSSQDGRRRSYEQYF
13 | TRBJ1-2 | TRBV2 | once | NA | TGTGCCAGCGGTTCAGACACGAGCTATGGCTACACCTTC | CASGSDTSYGYTF
17 | TRBJ2-7 | TRBV5-4 | NA | NA | TGTGCCAGCAGCTTGGGGAGTGTGGGAGAGACTCACAACGAGCAGTACTTC | CASSLGSVGETHNEQYF
16 | TRBJ2-6 | TRBV5-5 | NA | TRBD1 | TGTGCCAGCAGCGTACAGGGGGCGTCTGGGGCCAACGTCCTGACTTTC | CASSVQGASGANVLTF
17 | TRBJ1-5 | TRBV6-1 | NA | NA | TGTGCCAGCAGTGAAGTTTGGTACAGGGTTAGCAATCAGCCCCAGCATTTT | CASSEVWYRVSNQPQHF
14 | TRBJ2-1 | TRBV5-4 | NA | TRBD1 | TGTGCCAGCAGCGGGGGGACAGGGGGCATTGAGCAGTTCTTC | CASSGGTGGIEQFF
15 | TRBJ2-1 | TRBV5-1 | NA | TRBD2 | TGCGCCAGCAGCGCTGCGGGAGAGACCTACAATGAGCAGTTCTTC | CASSAAGETYNEQFF
13 | TRBJ1-1 | TRBV29-1 | few | TRBD1 | TGCAGCGGCGGACAGGGCATGAACACTGAAGCTTTCTTT | CSGGQGMNTEAFF
15 | TRBJ1-2 | TRBV5-1 | once | NA | TGCGCCAGCAGCGGAAATGGGGCCCCAGACTATGGCTACACCTTC | CASSGNGAPDYGYTF
14 | TRBJ1-1 | TRBV5-1 | NA | NA | TGCGCCAGCAGCGCCGGGGCGAGGAGGGCTGAAGCTTTCTTT | CASSAGARRAEAFF
19 | TRBJ2-7 | TRBV5-4 | NA | TRBD2 | TGTGCCAGCAGCGCCCTGCTAGCGGGAGCTTCTATCGGGGGCTACGAGCAGTACTTC | CASSALLAGASIGGYEQYF
16 | TRBJ2-3 | TRBV4-1 | once | NA | TGCGCCAGCAGCCAAGAATTGCAGGGGTACGCAGATACGCAGTATTTT | CASSQELQGYADTQYF
14 | TRBJ2-5 | TRBV29-1 | NA | NA | TGCAGCGTGGCGGACGGGGGGCATTCAGAGACCCAGTACTTC | CSVADGGHSETQYF
16 | TRBJ2-3 | TRBV27 | NA | TRBD1 | TGTGCCAGCAGTTTATCGTCGGACAGGAGCACAGATACGCAGTATTTT | CASSLSSDRSTDTQYF
17 | TRBJ2-2 | TRBV19 | NA | NA | TGTGCCAGTAGTATAGATCTGGACATAGGGAACACCGGGGAGCTGTTTTTT | CASSIDLDIGNTGELFF
16 | TRBJ2-1 | TRBV5-1 | many | TRBD2 | TGCGCCAGCAGCCGGAATCTGGGACTAGGGTCGGGTGAGCAGTTCTTC | CASSRNLGLGSGEQFF
15 | TRBJ2-7 | TRBV5-6 | few | NA | TGTGCCAGCAGCTCGATAGGGGACCCCTCCTACGAGCAGTACTTC | CASSSIGDPSYEQYF
17 | TRBJ2-6 | TRBV28 | NA | NA | TGTGCTATCATGGGAGTTGGAGGAGGTTCTGGGGCCAACGTCCTGACTTTC | CAIMGVGGGSGANVLTF
16 | TRBJ2-7 | TRBV10-2 | NA | NA | TGCGCCAGCAGTGAGTCGAGGTGGGCCAGCTCCCACGAGCAGTACTTC | CASSESRWASSHEQYF
13 | TRBJ1-4 | TRBV29-1 | NA | NA | TGCAGCGTTGAGGACAGTAATAATGAAAAACTGTTTTTT | CSVEDSNNEKLFF
15 | TRBJ2-2 | TRBV7-8 | NA | NA | TGTGCCAGCAGCCAGAGCGGAGCACGAACCGGGGAGCTGTTTTTT | CASSQSGARTGELFF
15 | TRBJ1-1 | TRBV27 | NA | TRBD1 | TGTGCCAGCAGTCTTGGGGGACAGGGGGCTCCCAGTGTCTTCTTT | CASSLGGQGAPSVFF
16 | TRBJ2-5 | TRBV5-4 | NA | TRBD2 | TGTGCCAGCACCTCGCAGAGCGGGAGGGCCGTGGAGACCCAGTACTTC | CASTSQSGRAVETQYF
16 | TRBJ2-2 | TRBV11-2 | NA | TRBD1 | TGTGCCAGCAGCGCCGGACAGGGTACGAACACCGGGGAGCTGTTTTTT | CASSAGQGTNTGELFF
14 | TRBJ1-2 | TRBV28 | NA | NA | TGTGCCAGCAGTTCACACAGGGAGACGAGTGGCTACACCTTC | CASSSHRETSGYTF
13 | TRBJ1-4 | TRBV30 | NA | NA | TGTGCCTGGAGTGCAGGAAATAATGAAAAACTGTTTTTT | CAWSAGNNEKLFF
17 | TRBJ2-2 | TRBV5-1 | once | NA | TGCGCCAGCAGCCGAACCGCCTCCGGGAGCTTAACCGGGGAGCTGTTTTTT | CASSRTASGSLTGELFF
13 | TRBJ1-1 | TRBV30 | NA | NA | TGTGCCTGGTCTCCCGGGGGTGGCACTGAAGCTTTCTTT | CAWSPGGGTEAFF
14 | TRBJ2-1 | TRBV5-5 | NA | NA | TGTGCCACCGAACCCGGCGCGACCTACAATGAGCAGTTCTTC | CATEPGATYNEQFF
12 | TRBJ2-7 | TRBV2 | NA | TRBD1 | TGTGCCAGCAGCGGGACAGCCTACGAGCAGTACTTC | CASSGTAYEQYF
16 | TRBJ2-5 | TRBV5-1 | NA | TRBD1 | TGCGCCAGCAGCTTCGACAGGGGGCCTCCCCAAGAGACCCAGTACTTC | CASSFDRGPPQETQYF
15 | TRBJ2-3 | TRBV7-8 | NA | TRBD2 | TGTGCCAGCAGCCCGACGGAGTCTAGCGGGGTTGCGCAGTATTTT | CASSPTESSGVAQYF
16 | TRBJ2-2 | TRBV6-4 | few | NA | TGTGCCAGCAGTGACTCGAAAGGGGCGCACACCGGGGAGCTGTTTTTT | CASSDSKGAHTGELFF
14 | TRBJ2-2 | TRBV10-3 | NA | NA | TGTGCCATCAGTAGCAGGGGGAACACCGGGGAGCTGTTTTTT | CAISSRGNTGELFF